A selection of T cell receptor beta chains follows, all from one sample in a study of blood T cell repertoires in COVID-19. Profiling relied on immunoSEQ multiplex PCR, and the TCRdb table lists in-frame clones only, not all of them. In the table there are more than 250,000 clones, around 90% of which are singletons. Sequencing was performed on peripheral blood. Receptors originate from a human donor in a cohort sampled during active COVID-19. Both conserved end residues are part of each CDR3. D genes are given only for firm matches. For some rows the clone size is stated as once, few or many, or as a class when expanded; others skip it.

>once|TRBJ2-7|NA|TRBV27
TGTGCCAGCAGTTGGGATACGGACGCCAGGGGTGAGCAGTACTTC
CASSWDTDARGEQYF
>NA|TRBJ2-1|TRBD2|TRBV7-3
TGTGCCAGCAGCCGACTAGCGGGTGAGCAGTTCTTC
CASSRLAGEQFF
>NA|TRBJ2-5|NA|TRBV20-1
TGCAGTGCTAGTAGGGGGGGGGAGACCCAGTACTTC
CSASRGGETQYF
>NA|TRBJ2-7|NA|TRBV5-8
TGTGCCAGCAGGCGAACCTACGAGCAGTACTTC
CASRRTYEQYF
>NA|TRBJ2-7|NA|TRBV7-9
TGTGCCAGCAGCTTAAGGGGGTCAGTCTACGAGCAGTACTTC
CASSLRGSVYEQYF
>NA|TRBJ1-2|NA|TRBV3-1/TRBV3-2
TGTGCCAGCAGCGTCGGCGGCCCTAACTATGGCTACACCTTC
CASSVGGPNYGYTF
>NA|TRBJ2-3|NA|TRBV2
TGTGCCAGCTGGGGGCCAAGCACAGATACGCAGTATTTT
CASWGPSTDTQYF
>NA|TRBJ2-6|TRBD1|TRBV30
TGTGCCTGGAGCGCCCACCCTTGGGACAGTACTAGCTCTGGGGCCAACGTCCTGACTTTC
CAWSAHPWDSTSSGANVLTF
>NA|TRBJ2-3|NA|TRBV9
TGTGCCAGCAGCGTAGGTTGGCGGGGCACAGATACGCAGTATTTT
CASSVGWRGTDTQYF
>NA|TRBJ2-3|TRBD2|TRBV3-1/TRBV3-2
TGTGCCAGCAGCCAAGGGCTAGCGGGTCTCTACGGGTTGCAGTATTTT
CASSQGLAGLYGLQYF
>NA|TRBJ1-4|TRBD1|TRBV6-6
TGTGCCAGCAGTTCCCAACGGACAGGGGGAGAAAAACTGTTTTTT
CASSSQRTGGEKLFF
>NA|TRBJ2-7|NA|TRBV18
TGTGCCAGCTCACCCGGACAACTCTACGAGCAGTACTTC
CASSPGQLYEQYF
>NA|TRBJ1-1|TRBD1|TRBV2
TGTGCCAGCACTTCGAGACAGGGGACTGAAGCTTTCTTT
CASTSRQGTEAFF
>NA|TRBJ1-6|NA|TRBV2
TGTGCCAGCAAGACGGGGAATTCACCCCTCCACTTT
CASKTGNSPLHF
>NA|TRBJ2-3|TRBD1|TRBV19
TGTGCCAGTAGCTCCGGGACAGGGGCAACAGATACGCAGTATTTT
CASSSGTGATDTQYF
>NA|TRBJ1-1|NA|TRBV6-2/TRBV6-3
TGTGCCAGCAGTTACCCCAATCGGGGGGCCGGGAACACTGAAGCTTTCTTT
CASSYPNRGAGNTEAFF
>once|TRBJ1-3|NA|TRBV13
TGTGCCAGCGCCCGACACTCTGGAAACACCATATATTTT
CASARHSGNTIYF
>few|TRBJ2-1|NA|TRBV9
TGTGCCAGCAGCGGGACAGCAAATGAGCAGTTCTTC
CASSGTANEQFF
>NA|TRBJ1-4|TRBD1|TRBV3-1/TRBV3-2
TGTGCCAGCAGCCAAGCCACAGGGGGCTATGAAAAACTGTTTTTT
CASSQATGGYEKLFF
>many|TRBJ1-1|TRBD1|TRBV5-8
TGTGCCAGCAGCCTACAGGGGAGGACGGCTGAAGCTTTCTTT
CASSLQGRTAEAFF
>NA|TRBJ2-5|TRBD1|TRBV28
TGTGCCAGCAGCCAACGACAGGGACGGACCCAGTACTTC
CASSQRQGRTQYF
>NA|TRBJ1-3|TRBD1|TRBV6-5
TGTGCCAGCAGTCTGGACAGGGCCGGAAACACCATATATTTT
CASSLDRAGNTIYF
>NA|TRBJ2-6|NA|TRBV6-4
TGTGCCAGCAGCCACTCGGCAGGATCCTCTGGGGCCAACGTCCTGACTTTC
CASSHSAGSSGANVLTF
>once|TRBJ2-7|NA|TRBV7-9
TGTGCCAGCAGCCCACTGACGGCAGGGCCCCACGAGCAGTACTTC
CASSPLTAGPHEQYF
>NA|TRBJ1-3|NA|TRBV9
TGTGCCAGCAGCGTAGCTCACACCCGGGACACCATATATTTT
CASSVAHTRDTIYF
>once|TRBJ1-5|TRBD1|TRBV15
TGTGCCACCAGCAGAGATATAGCAGGGGGCGGAAATCAGCCCCAGCATTTT
CATSRDIAGGGNQPQHF
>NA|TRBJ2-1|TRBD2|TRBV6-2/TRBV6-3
TGTGCCAGCAGTTCAGCGGGGGGGCCGAGCAATGAGCAGTTCTTC
CASSSAGGPSNEQFF
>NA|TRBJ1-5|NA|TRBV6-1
TGTGCCAGCAGTGAAGTGGGGGGAAATCAGCCCCAGCATTTT
CASSEVGGNQPQHF
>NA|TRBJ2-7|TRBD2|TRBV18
TGTGCCAGCTCACGGGGACTAGCGGGGGGAGGATACGAGCAGTACTTC
CASSRGLAGGGYEQYF
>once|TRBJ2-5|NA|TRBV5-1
TGCGCCAGCAGCCTTGGGCGAGAGACCCAGTACTTC
CASSLGRETQYF
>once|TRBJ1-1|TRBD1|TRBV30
TGTGCCTGGAGTGTGGGACAGATGAACACTGAAGCTTTCTTT
CAWSVGQMNTEAFF
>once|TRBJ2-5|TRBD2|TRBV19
TGTGCCAGTAGTACGGCGACTAGCGGGGAATGGAAGACCCAGTACTTC
CASSTATSGEWKTQYF
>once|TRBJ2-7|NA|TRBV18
TGTGCCAGCTTTACACAGGGTCCCTACGAGCAGTACTTC
CASFTQGPYEQYF
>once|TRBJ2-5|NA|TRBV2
TGTGCCAGCAGTGAATTTCAGGGATCAGAGACCCAGTACTTC
CASSEFQGSETQYF
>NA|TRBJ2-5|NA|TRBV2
TGTGCCAGCGGATCTGGGTCAGGGGAGACCCAGTACTTC
CASGSGSGETQYF
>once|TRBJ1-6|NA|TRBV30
TGTGCCTGGAGTCTAGAGATTTCACCCCTCCACTTT
CAWSLEISPLHF
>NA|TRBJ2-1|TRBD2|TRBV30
TGTGCCTGGAGTGGGGTACTAGCGGCTTACAATGAGCAGTTCTTC
CAWSGVLAAYNEQFF
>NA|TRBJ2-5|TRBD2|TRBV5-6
TGTGCCAGCAGCTCAACCTTTCGGGGGGGTCGGGAGACCCAGTACTTC
CASSSTFRGGRETQYF
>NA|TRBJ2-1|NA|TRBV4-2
TGTGCCAGCAGCCAAAGGGTAGGGGGGGTCCGCTACAATGAGCAGTTCTTC
CASSQRVGGVRYNEQFF
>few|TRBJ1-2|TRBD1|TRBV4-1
TGCGCCAGCAGCCAGCCGGGACAGGGTAGCTATGGCTACACCTTC
CASSQPGQGSYGYTF
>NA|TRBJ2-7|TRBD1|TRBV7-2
TGTGCCAGCATGGGAACAGGGGCCGGCGAGCAGTACTTC
CASMGTGAGEQYF
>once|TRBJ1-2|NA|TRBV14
TGTGCCAGCAGCCCCCATCCCGGGACTGAGCGCGGCTACACCTTC
CASSPHPGTERGYTF
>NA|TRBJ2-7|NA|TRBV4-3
TGCGCCAGCAGCCAAGGGACGGGGAGCTCCTACGAGCAGTACTTC
CASSQGTGSSYEQYF
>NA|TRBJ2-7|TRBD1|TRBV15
TGTGCCACCAGCAGTAGACAGGGTGTTTCCTACGAGCAGTACTTC
CATSSRQGVSYEQYF
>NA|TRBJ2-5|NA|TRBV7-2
TGTGCCAGCAGCAAACAGGGTGAGGAGACCCAGTACTTC
CASSKQGEETQYF
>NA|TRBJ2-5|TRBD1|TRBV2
TGTGCCAGCAGCTATACAGGGGGAGTGGGAGAGACCCAGTACTTC
CASSYTGGVGETQYF
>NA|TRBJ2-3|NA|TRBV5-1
TGCGCCAGCAGCTTGGGCGGAGGGGCCACATTGGGGATGGATACGCAGTATTTT
CASSLGGGATLGMDTQYF
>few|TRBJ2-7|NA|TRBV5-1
TGCGCCAGCAGCCAGGCTGACCTCAGGGAGCAGTACTTC
CASSQADLREQYF